This TCR beta chain was documented in a study of blood T cell repertoires in COVID-19. Study-wide background: Samples representing acute and convalescent COVID-19 were sourced from the United States, Italy and Spain.

The germline gives CDR1 SGHNT, CDR2 YENEEA. V was pared by 4 bases and J by 0 bases, with 6 bases between. The CDR3 has 13 residues. Sequencing used immunoSEQ multiplex PCR; TCRdb keeps in-frame clones, though not all of them. The sample lists 100,000 or so clones, roughly 82% occurring once. The sequenced sample was peripheral blood. This TCR was sampled from a man over 45 with active or convalescent COVID-19. This chain links TRBV11-3 with TRBJ1-1; D gene uncertain. The CDR3 nucleotides are TGTGCCAGCAGCTACGACTTGAACACTGAAGCTTTCTTT. Protein: CASSYDLNTEAFF.